One sample yielded the 23 T cell receptor beta chains listed below, sequenced in a study of blood T cells in healthy people across ages. The second PCR ran roughly 7 to 11 cycles with a sample-barcoded 5' primer and J-beta primers. TCRdb redid the calling of the 5' RACE reads with MiXCR, one entry per CDR3 protein. The repertoire holds 550,000 to 750,000 distinct CDR3 sequences, with around a fifth as singletons. Material for sequencing was blood. The receptor set was obtained from a man between 65 and 79 years old in good health.

This clonotype appeared a few times. The V call is TRBV6-5, the J call TRBJ2-7; 8 nucleotides match TRBD2. Germline V gives CDR1 MNHEY, CDR2 SVGAGI. The CDR3 is 15 amino acids. V lost 2 bases to trimming and J lost 3 bases; unmatched junction nucleotides: 6. The CDR3 protein is CASSYDGLAGYEQYF. Here the CDR3 DNA reads TGTGCCAGCAGTTACGACGGGCTAGCGGGCTACGAGCAGTACTTC.

This clonotype was seen at least ten times. This sequence joins TRBV29-1 and TRBJ2-4; no clear D. The CDR3 is 13 residues long. Germline V lookup: CDR1 SQVTM, CDR2 ANQGSEA. Trimming shortened V by 3 bases and J by 3 bases, and 9 bases separated the two germline ends. The CDR3 spells CSVDGQSKNIQYF. The CDR3 coding sequence is TGCAGCGTTGACGGGCAGAGCAAAAACATTCAGTACTTC. The whole variable domain, filled in from reference TRBV29-1 and TRBJ2-4, reads SAVISQKPSRDICQRGTSLTIQCQVDSQVTMMFWYRQQPGQSLTLIATANQGSEATYESGFVIDKFPISRPNLTFSTLTVSNMSPEDSSIYLCSVDGQSKNIQYFGAGTRLSVL.

This clonotype occurred a few times. This rearrangement joins TRBV20-1 to TRBJ2-7; 9 bases map to TRBD1. The CDR3 sequence is 16 residues long. J was trimmed by 2 bases and V by 3 bases; bases with no gene match: 11. Germline V gene lookup returns CDR1 DFQATT and CDR2 SNEGSKA (reference sequence). The chain's CDR3 is CSARSPPGQGAYEQYF. CDR3 nucleotide sequence: TGCAGTGCTAGGTCGCCTCCGGGACAGGGAGCCTACGAGCAGTACTTC.

The chain couples TRBV20-1 to TRBJ1-1; weak D call: TRBD1 (5 bases). V lost 2 bases, J lost 0 bases, and 10 bases lay in between. This CDR3 comprises 14 residues. Germline CDR1 and CDR2: DFQATT and SNEGSKA (reference sequence). The CDR3 protein is CSARPGTVNTEAFF. In nucleotides, the CDR3 is TGCAGTGCTAGACCAGGGACGGTGAACACTGAAGCTTTCTTT.

This clonotype was counted ten times or more. V is TRBV3-1 and J is TRBJ2-5, with 7 bases fitting TRBD2. The closer fit of TRBJ2-7 to the DNA end suggests the J call may be wrong. Germline CDR1 LGHDT, CDR2 YNNKEL (reference sequence). The CDR3 totals 16 residues. The CDR3 is CASSQGRSSGFYEQYF. The CDR3 DNA sequence: TGTGCCAGCAGCCAAGGCCGGTCTAGCGGTTTCTACGAGCAGTACTTC.

This clonotype was detected ten times or more. V gene TRBV12-3 or TRBV12-4 combines with J gene TRBJ2-3, with 7 bases matching TRBD2. There are 18 residues in the CDR3. The junction had 13 bases not matched to a gene; V was cut back by 2 bases and J by 2 bases. The CDR3 reads CASSLTILAPRFTDTQYF. The CDR3 DNA sequence: TGTGCCAGCAGTTTAACGATACTAGCGCCCAGATTCACAGATACGCAGTATTTT.

The CDR3 here is CASSSGQIFETQYF. The DNA of the CDR3 is TGCGCCAGCAGCTCGGGACAGATCTTCGAGACCCAGTACTTC. V and J are TRBV5-1 and TRBJ2-5; 7 nucleotides line up with TRBD1. CDR3 length: 14 amino acids. Germline CDR1 is SGHRS and CDR2 is YFSETQ. The trim removed 3 bases at V and 5 bases at J, leaving 7 bases unmatched.

With respect to this clonotype: A read error is possible here, since a much larger clone lies one base away. The V and J genes are TRBV2 and TRBJ1-2; 8 nucleotides align to TRBD1. The CDR3 totals 13 residues. CDR1 and CDR2 (germline): SNHLY, FYNNEI. The CDR3 nucleotides read TGTGCCGGCAGCTCGACAGGGGACTATGGCTACACCTTC. It encodes CAGSSTGDYGYTF. Drawing the rest from reference TRBV2 and TRBJ1-2, the complete variable domain is EPEVTQTPSHQVTQMGQEVILRCVPISNHLYFYWYRQILGQKVEFLVSFYNNEISEKSEIFDDQFSVERPDGSNFTLKIRSTKLEDSAMYFCAGSSTGDYGYTFGSGTRLTVV.

This rearrangement joins TRBV2 to TRBJ2-2; possible D gene TRBD1, 5 bases. Germline V gives CDR1 SNHLY, CDR2 FYNNEI. V lost 4 bases to trimming and J lost 5 bases, with 17 bases between them. The CDR3 is 16 amino acids. The CDR3 loop reads CASSGANPRVTGELFF. CDR3 DNA sequence: TGTGCCAGCAGTGGCGCGAACCCCAGGGTAACCGGGGAGCTGTTTTTT.

The V gene is TRBV12-3 or TRBV12-4, the J gene TRBJ2-1; no definite D call. V lost 3 bases, J lost 8 bases, and 11 bases lay in between. CDR3 length: 13 residues. The CDR3 region is CASSLTSVHEQFF. As DNA, the CDR3 is TGTGCCAGCAGTTTGACCAGCGTCCATGAGCAGTTCTTC.

The V call is TRBV10-3, the J call TRBJ2-3; 13 bases align to TRBD2. Germline V gene data show CDR1 as ENHRY and CDR2 as SYGVKD. The CDR3 is 16 residues long. Unmatched junction bases numbered 10, after V lost 7 bases and J lost 6 bases. The CDR3 is CAITLDTSGRGDTQYF. The CDR3 nucleotides are TGTGCCATCACCCTTGATACTAGCGGGAGGGGCGATACGCAGTATTTT.

This chain links TRBV14 with TRBJ2-1; D is uncertain. The CDR3 length is 14 residues. The germline V gene has CDR1 SGHDN and CDR2 FVKESK. The ends were cut back, 1 base at V and 10 bases at J, with 14 bases in the middle. The DNA for the CDR3 is TGTGCCAGCAGCCAAGTGCAATCCCGCGAAGAGCAGTTCTTC. Encoded protein: CASSQVQSREEQFF.

V gene TRBV21-1 combines with J gene TRBJ2-1; the D call of TRBD2 is as the table states it, not checked on the DNA. TRBV21-1 is listed as a pseudogene. This CDR3 comprises 15 residues. The DNA for the CDR3 is TGTGCCAGCTACGTAGCGGGAGTGGCCTACAATGAGCAGTTCTTC. Its translation is CASYVAGVAYNEQFF.

This clonotype was seen repeatedly, ten times or more. V and J are TRBV20-1 and TRBJ2-1; the D gene is possibly TRBD2 (5 bases). Per germline, CDR1 DFQATT and CDR2 SNEGSKA (reference sequence). The V end lost 8 bases, the J end lost 1 base, and 18 bases lay between the germline ends. The CDR3 is 15 amino acids. The CDR3 bases are TGCAGTTCCAAACCAATAGGAGGTTCCTACAATGAGCAGTTCTTC. Protein sequence: CSSKPIGGSYNEQFF.

This clonotype was seen more than once but under ten times. The chain joins TRBV29-1 to TRBJ2-1; D could derive from TRBD1 or TRBD2 (6 bases each). Between the trimmed V and J ends, which lost 7 bases and 7 bases, there was a span of 11 bases. The CDR3 extends over 11 amino acids. In germline, CDR1 is SQVTM, CDR2 ANQGSEA. CDR3 loop: CSGRRGNEQFF. The DNA of the CDR3 is TGCAGCGGAAGGAGGGGGAATGAGCAGTTCTTC.

A note on this clonotype: Sequence at one end of the junction differs from germline and may be a read error. V is TRBV3-1 and J is TRBJ2-7; 7 positions match TRBD1. Looked up from germline, CDR1 is LGHDT and CDR2 is YNNKEL (reference sequence). The CDR3 has 15 residues. The CDR3 is CVSSQGTERIDEQYF. CDR3 DNA: TGTGTCAGCAGCCAAGGGACAGAAAGGATTGACGAGCAGTACTTC.

This chain uses TRBV29-1 with TRBJ2-6; either TRBD1 or TRBD2 may fit D (5 bases each). CDR3 length: 17 residues. Trimming removed 4 bases at V and 0 bases at J, with 16 bases between. Germline assignment: CDR1 SQVTM and CDR2 ANQGSEA. CDR3 in DNA: TGCAGCGTTGCAGGGACGGACATCCTCTCTGGGGCCAACGTCCTGACTTTC. Encoded protein: CSVAGTDILSGANVLTF.

This chain links TRBV4-1 with TRBJ2-4, with D perhaps TRBD1 (7 bases). This CDR3 comprises 16 residues. CDR1 is MGHRA and CDR2 is YSYEKL in the germline V gene. Trimming stripped 3 bases from V and 0 bases from J, with 12 bases between. CDR3 amino acids: CASSQQGGLAKNIQYF. The CDR3 DNA reads as TGCGCCAGCAGCCAGCAGGGGGGACTAGCCAAAAACATTCAGTACTTC.

This clonotype was found many times. This chain joins TRBV2 and TRBJ2-2, with 9 bases lining up with TRBD1. V lost 6 bases, J lost 7 bases, and 6 bases stayed unmatched. The CDR3 spans 14 residues. Germline V lookup: CDR1 SNHLY, CDR2 FYNNEI. CDR3 DNA: TGTGCCAGCAGGGGACAGGGAGGACACGGGGAGCTGTTTTTT. Its protein product is CASRGQGGHGELFF.

The CDR3 sequence: CSARKVAGGPGNNEQFF. The CDR3 coding sequence is TGCAGTGCTAGAAAGGTAGCGGGAGGGCCCGGGAACAATGAGCAGTTCTTC. The genes are TRBV20-1 and TRBJ2-5, with 11 bases that match TRBD2. TRBJ2-1 matches the DNA end more closely, so the J call is doubtful. CDR1 and CDR2 (germline): DFQATT, SNEGSKA (reference sequence). The CDR3 loop spans 17 amino acids.

The V and J genes are TRBV19 and TRBJ2-4; D assignment may be TRBD1 or TRBD2 (7 bases each). V was trimmed by 5 bases and J by 15 bases, leaving 20 bases between them. The CDR3 loop spans 13 amino acids. Per the germline V gene, CDR1 is LNHDA and CDR2 is SQIVND (reference sequence). DNA of the CDR3: TGTGCCAGTAGTCAATCGCGGGAGACAGGGCCGTACTTC. This codes for CASSQSRETGPYF. The variable domain in full, completed from reference TRBV19 and TRBJ2-4, reads DGGITQSPKYLFRKEGQNVTLSCEQNLNHDAMYWYRQDPGQGLRLIYYSQIVNDFQKGDIAEGYSVSREKKESFPLTVTSAQKNPTAFYLCASSQSRETGPYFGAGTRLSVL.

This clonotype was picked up a small number of times. The V gene is TRBV5-1, the J gene TRBJ2-7; 8 bases agree with TRBD1. CDR3 length equals 15 residues. Per the germline V gene, CDR1 is SGHRS and CDR2 is YFSETQ. J gave up 5 bases and V 4 bases, and 11 bases lay outside the gene matches. The CDR3 DNA is TGCGCCAGCAGCAAGCACCCGGACAGGGCCGACGAGCAGTACTTC. Amino acids: CASSKHPDRADEQYF.

The chain joins TRBV3-1 to TRBJ2-1, with no clear D. The germline gives CDR1 LGHDT, CDR2 YNNKEL (reference sequence). Trimming pared 1 base from V and 7 bases from J, leaving 14 bases between. CDR3 length equals 15 residues. The CDR3 sequence is CASSQVGIVQNEQFF. As DNA, the CDR3 is TGTGCCAGCAGCCAAGTGGGAATAGTTCAAAATGAGCAGTTCTTC.